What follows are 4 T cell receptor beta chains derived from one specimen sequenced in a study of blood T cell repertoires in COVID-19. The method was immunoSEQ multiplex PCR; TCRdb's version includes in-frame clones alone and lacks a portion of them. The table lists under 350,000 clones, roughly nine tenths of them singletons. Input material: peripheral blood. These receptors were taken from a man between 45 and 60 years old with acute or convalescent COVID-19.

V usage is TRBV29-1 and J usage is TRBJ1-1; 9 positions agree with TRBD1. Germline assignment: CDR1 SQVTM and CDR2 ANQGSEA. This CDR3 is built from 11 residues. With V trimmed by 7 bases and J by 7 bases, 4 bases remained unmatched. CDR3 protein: CSARTGDEAFF. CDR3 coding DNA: TGCAGCGCCCGGACAGGGGATGAAGCTTTCTTT.

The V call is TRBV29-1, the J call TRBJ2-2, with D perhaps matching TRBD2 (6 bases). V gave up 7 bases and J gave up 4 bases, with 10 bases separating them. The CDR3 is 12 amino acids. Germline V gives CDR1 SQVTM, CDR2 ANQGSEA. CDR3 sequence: CSAISGTGELFF. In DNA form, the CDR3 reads TGCAGCGCCATTAGCGGCACCGGGGAGCTGTTTTTT.

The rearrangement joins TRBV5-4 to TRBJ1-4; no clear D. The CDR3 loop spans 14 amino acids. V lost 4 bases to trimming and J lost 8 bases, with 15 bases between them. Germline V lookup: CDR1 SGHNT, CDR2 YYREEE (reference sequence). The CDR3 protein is CASSPNPTGEKLFF. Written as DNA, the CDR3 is TGTGCCAGCAGCCCGAACCCTACGGGGGAAAAACTGTTTTTT. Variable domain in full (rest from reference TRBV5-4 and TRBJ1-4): ETGVTQSPTHLIKTRGQQVTLRCSSQSGHNTVSWYQQALGQGPQFIFQYYREEENGRGNFPPRFSGLQFPNYSSELNVNALELDDSALYLCASSPNPTGEKLFFGSGTQLSVL.

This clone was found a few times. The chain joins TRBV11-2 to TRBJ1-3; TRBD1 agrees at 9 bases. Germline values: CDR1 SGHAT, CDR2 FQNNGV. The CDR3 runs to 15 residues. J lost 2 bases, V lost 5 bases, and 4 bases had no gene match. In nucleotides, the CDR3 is TGTGCCAGCAGCCAATGGACAGGGGCTGGAAACACCATATATTTT. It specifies CASSQWTGAGNTIYF. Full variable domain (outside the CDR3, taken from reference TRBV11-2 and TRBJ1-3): EAGVAQSPRYKIIEKRQSVAFWCNPISGHATLYWYQQILGQGPKLLIQFQNNGVVDDSQLPKDRFSAERLKGVDSTLKIQPAKLEDSAVYLCASSQWTGAGNTIYFGEGSWLTVV.